The rows below give T cell receptor beta chains drawn from one sample of a study of shared clonotypes between healthy human individuals. Sequencing was performed with immunoSEQ multiplex PCR; in TCRdb, only in-frame clones are kept and a portion is missing. Among around 1,000,000 clones listed, 60% to 80% were seen once. The material sequenced was memory CD4+ T cells from PBMCs. Receptors were obtained from a young man in good health. Some clones in this sample may be carry-over from other donors' samples. CDR3s include the opening cysteine and the closing phenylalanine or tryptophan. A D gene is named only where the DNA matches it firmly. Expanded clones get a size class; other rows say once, few or many, or leave the size out.

>NA|NA|TRBV7-2|TRBJ1-2
CASSPHSSRGYGYTF
TGTGCCAGCAGCCCCCATTCTAGCAGGGGCTATGGCTACACCTTC
>TRBD1|NA|TRBV4-2|TRBJ2-5
CASSQDGTAQETQYF
TGTGCCAGCAGCCAAGATGGGACAGCACAAGAGACCCAGTACTTC
>TRBD2|NA|TRBV7-3|TRBJ2-3
CASSSGLAGVWGTDTQYF
TGTGCCAGCAGCTCCGGCCTAGCGGGAGTCTGGGGAACAGATACGCAGTATTTT
>NA|NA|TRBV30|TRBJ2-5
CAWSKQETQYF
TGTGCCTGGAGCAAGCAAGAGACCCAGTACTTC
>NA|NA|TRBV28|TRBJ2-6
CASTTGEFPLSGANVLTF
TGTGCCAGCACCACAGGAGAGTTTCCGCTCTCTGGGGCCAACGTCCTGACTTTC
>NA|few|TRBV7-3|TRBJ2-2
CASSSLIGTGELFF
TGTGCCAGCAGCTCCCTTATCGGCACCGGGGAGCTGTTTTTT
>NA|NA|TRBV25-1|TRBJ1-6
CASRRSQSSYNSPLHF
TGTGCCAGCCGTCGTTCCCAGAGCTCCTATAATTCACCCCTCCACTTT
>TRBD1|NA|TRBV7-8|TRBJ1-2
CASSLPGQGAGYGYTF
TGTGCCAGCAGCTTACCGGGACAGGGGGCTGGCTATGGCTACACCTTC
>TRBD1|few|TRBV7-8|TRBJ2-3
CASSFGQGGTDTQYF
TGTGCCAGCAGCTTTGGGCAGGGGGGCACAGATACGCAGTATTTT
>NA|NA|TRBV7-9|TRBJ2-2
CASSLHQGTGELFF
TGTGCCAGCAGCTTACATCAAGGCACCGGGGAGCTGTTTTTT
>TRBD1|NA|TRBV11-2|TRBJ1-1
CASSLVGGRTEAFF
TGTGCCAGCAGCTTAGTAGGGGGCCGGACTGAAGCTTTCTTT
>NA|NA|TRBV6-4|TRBJ1-4
CASRKPREKLFF
TGTGCCAGCAGGAAACCCAGGGAAAAACTGTTTTTT
>TRBD1|NA|TRBV6-6|TRBJ1-1
CASTLIPRTGDTEAFF
TGTGCCAGCACTTTGATCCCCCGGACAGGGGATACTGAAGCTTTCTTT
>TRBD1|NA|TRBV7-2|TRBJ2-2
CASSSVRTGSLGTGELFF
TGTGCCAGCAGCTCAGTACGGACAGGGTCCCTGGGTACCGGGGAGCTGTTTTTT
>TRBD2|once|TRBV5-1|TRBJ2-1
CASSWGGNEQFF
TGCGCCAGCAGCTGGGGGGGTAATGAGCAGTTCTTC
>NA|NA|TRBV6-1|TRBJ1-5
CASSESWSNQPQHF
TGTGCCAGCAGTGAATCCTGGTCGAATCAGCCCCAGCATTTT
>NA|NA|TRBV5-6|TRBJ2-2
CASSLGPGGQPNTGELFF
TGTGCCAGCAGCTTGGGGCCCGGGGGACAACCGAACACCGGGGAGCTGTTTTTT
>NA|NA|TRBV9|TRBJ1-1
CASSRQPNTEAFF
TGTGCCAGCTCGAGGCAGCCGAACACTGAAGCTTTCTTT
>TRBD1|NA|TRBV2|TRBJ1-3
CASSFTGVGNTIYF
TGTGCCAGCAGTTTTACAGGGGTCGGAAACACCATATATTTT
>TRBD1|NA|TRBV29-1|TRBJ1-1
CSAGGTGGYNAEAFF
TGCAGCGCCGGAGGGACAGGGGGCTATAATGCAGAAGCTTTCTTT
>NA|NA|TRBV5-6|TRBJ2-5
CASSPDTLWGTQYF
TGTGCCAGCAGTCCAGACACCCTCTGGGGGACCCAGTACTTC
>TRBD1|few|TRBV19|TRBJ2-6
CASSKAKQGASSGANVLTF
TGTGCCAGTAGCAAAGCGAAACAGGGGGCCAGCTCTGGGGCCAACGTCCTGACTTTC
>TRBD1|NA|TRBV27|TRBJ2-3
CASSSHRRGQGSTDTQYF
TGTGCCAGCAGTTCCCACCGAAGAGGACAGGGATCTACAGATACGCAGTATTTT
>TRBD2|NA|TRBV9|TRBJ2-5
CASSVGTSGSTRGETQYF
TGTGCCAGCAGCGTAGGGACTAGCGGGAGTACGCGGGGGGAGACCCAGTACTTC
>TRBD2|NA|TRBV5-1|TRBJ2-1
CASSPSGRVYNEQFF
TGCGCCAGCAGCCCGAGCGGGAGGGTTTACAATGAGCAGTTCTTC
>NA|NA|TRBV19|TRBJ2-4
CASNWVGGVAKNIQYF
TGTGCCAGTAATTGGGTTGGCGGAGTAGCCAAAAACATTCAGTACTTC
>NA|NA|TRBV9|TRBJ2-7
CASSVDGSSHEQYF
TGTGCCAGTAGCGTAGATGGTAGTTCCCACGAGCAGTACTTC
>NA|NA|TRBV25-1|TRBJ1-1
CASSQQGSNTEAFF
TGTGCCAGCAGCCAACAGGGATCGAACACTGAAGCTTTCTTT
>NA|NA|TRBV2|TRBJ1-1
CASSAGSSTEAFF
TGTGCCAGCAGTGCGGGGTCATCCACTGAAGCTTTCTTT
>TRBD2|NA|TRBV10-3|TRBJ2-3
CAISESSGSPDTQYF
TGTGCCATCAGTGAGTCTAGCGGGAGCCCAGATACGCAGTATTTT
>TRBD1|NA|TRBV13|TRBJ1-1
CASSIIQGMNTEAFF
TGTGCCAGCAGCATAATACAGGGGATGAACACTGAAGCTTTCTTT
>NA|NA|TRBV15|TRBJ2-7
CATSVGVGVGEQYF
TGTGCCACCAGCGTAGGGGTAGGGGTAGGCGAGCAGTACTTC
>NA|NA|TRBV6-5|TRBJ1-1
CASSYRDRREAFF
TGTGCCAGCAGTTATCGGGACCGCCGTGAAGCTTTCTTT
>TRBD1|many|TRBV5-4|TRBJ1-2
CASSRDRDGYTF
TGTGCCAGCAGCCGGGACAGAGATGGCTACACCTTC
>TRBD1|NA|TRBV11-2|TRBJ2-7
CASSLYYSGQGRGEQYF
TGTGCCAGCAGCTTATATTACAGTGGACAGGGAAGAGGCGAGCAGTACTTC
>NA|NA|TRBV19|TRBJ1-5
CASDETTVLGKPQHF
TGTGCCAGTGACGAAACGACAGTCCTGGGTAAGCCCCAGCATTTT
>NA|NA|TRBV29-1|TRBJ2-5
CSVVSAKFQETQYF
TGCAGCGTTGTTAGCGCAAAATTTCAAGAGACCCAGTACTTC
>NA|NA|TRBV11-3|TRBJ2-1
CASSLSRRDEQFF
TGTGCCAGCAGTCTTAGCAGGAGGGATGAGCAGTTCTTC
>NA|NA|TRBV5-1|TRBJ1-1
CASSWAVDGPSEASF
TGCGCCAGCAGCTGGGCTGTTGACGGCCCGTCTGAAGCTTCCTTT
>TRBD2|NA|TRBV13|TRBJ2-3
CASSSLLAGGWTDTQYF
TGTGCCAGCAGCTCCCTACTAGCGGGAGGGTGGACAGATACGCAGTATTTT
>NA|NA|TRBV2|TRBJ2-7
CASTANGAYEQYF
TGTGCCAGCACGGCCAACGGGGCCTACGAGCAGTACTTC
>NA|few|TRBV9|TRBJ2-3
CASSVGGEDTQYF
TGTGCCAGCAGCGTAGGGGGAGAAGATACGCAGTATTTT
>NA|NA|TRBV7-3|TRBJ2-2
CASSLGPQGTNTGELFF
TGTGCCAGCAGCTTAGGCCCTCAGGGTACGAACACCGGGGAGCTGTTTTTT
>TRBD1|NA|TRBV5-1|TRBJ1-3
CASSQGQGSTTIYF
TGCGCCAGCAGCCAAGGACAGGGTAGCACCACCATATATTTT
>NA|NA|TRBV2|TRBJ2-1
CASKVLPYNEQFF
TGTGCCAGCAAAGTGCTCCCCTACAATGAGCAGTTCTTC